The 14 T cell receptor beta chains presented below share a single source sample, sequenced in a study of blood T cells in healthy people across ages (dated by TCRdb to the mid-2010s). Libraries were made using 5' RACE. Data came from an Illumina HiSeq 2500. A second PCR of 7 to 11 cycles was performed with a sample-barcoded 5' primer and a J-beta primer mix. The public sequencing data were trimmed at Q25 with fastp and processed into clonotypes with MiXCR by TCRdb, which kept only in-frame beta chains. Merged by CDR3 protein, the rows form single entries marked with the most common genes and DNA. The sample data list about 1.1 million distinct CDR3 sequences, and approximately 38% of these were observed just once. The top ten clonotypes cover around 13% of the sample. Sequenced material: blood. All receptors come from a man aged 18-30 years in good health.

V and J are TRBV9 and TRBJ2-1, with D possibly TRBD2 on 6 matching bases. Germline V gene sequence: CDR1 SGDLS, CDR2 YYNGEE. V gave up 2 bases and J gave up 13 bases, with 19 bases separating them. This CDR3 region has 14 residues. CDR3 DNA: TGTGCCAGCAGCGTTGGGACTGTCCAAGAGACCCAGTTCTTC. Translation gives CASSVGTVQETQFF.

This clonotype occurred a few times. CDR3 loop: CASSSLGYNEQFF. The CDR3 nucleotides read TGTGCCAGCAGCTCCTTAGGGTACAATGAGCAGTTCTTC. The V call is TRBV11-1, the J call TRBJ2-1; D is uncertain. The CDR3 is 13 amino acids. V was cut by 4 bases and J by 4 bases, with 8 bases left in between. Per the germline V gene, CDR1 is SGHAT and CDR2 is FQDESV (reference sequence). The full variable domain, rest sourced from reference TRBV11-1 and TRBJ2-1, is EAEVAQSPRYKITEKSQAVAFWCDPISGHATLYWYRQILGQGPELLVQFQDESVVDDSQLPKDRFSAERLKGVDSTLKIQPAELGDSAMYLCASSSLGYNEQFFGPGTRLTVL.

This clonotype was observed a handful of times. The genes are TRBV2 and TRBJ2-5, with D possibly matching TRBD2 (5 bases). V was clipped by 8 bases and J by 7 bases, with 23 bases between them. The CDR3 is 15 amino acids. Germline V gene sequence: CDR1 SNHLY, CDR2 FYNNEI. The CDR3, as DNA: TGTGCCAGCTCTGGTAGGGCTGGAGGATCCGGGACCCAGTACTTC. Translated, it gives CASSGRAGGSGTQYF.

A word on this clonotype: One end of the junction does not line up with germline, which may come from a read error. This rearrangement joins TRBV20-1 to TRBJ2-1; D gene unclear. This CDR3 is built from 14 residues. Germline CDR1 is DFQATT and CDR2 is SNEGSKA (reference sequence). DNA for the CDR3: TGCAGTGTCACGACTCCCAGCTCCTACAACGAGCAGTTCTTC. This translates into CSVTTPSSYNEQFF.

The V gene is TRBV4-1, the J gene TRBJ1-2; D unresolved. The CDR3 covers 14 residues. Trimming cost V 2 bases and J 5 bases, with 12 bases left between them. Germline V gene data show CDR1 as MGHRA and CDR2 as YSYEKL. This CDR3 reads CASSQHFLNYGYTF. The CDR3 coding sequence is TGCGCCAGCAGCCAACATTTCTTAAATTATGGCTACACCTTC.

This chain joins TRBV20-1 and TRBJ2-7, with D possibly being TRBD1 (5 bases). The V end was cut by 3 bases, the J end by 7 bases, with 19 bases between. The germline V gene has CDR1 DFQATT and CDR2 SNEGSKA (reference sequence). The CDR3 loop spans 14 amino acids. The CDR3 nucleotides read TGCAGTGCTAGGCGGCAGGGTCAGGGCAATGAGCAGTACTTC. This gives the protein CSARRQGQGNEQYF.

Only a few counts were recorded for this clonotype. The V gene is TRBV29-1, the J gene TRBJ1-1; perhaps TRBD1 as D (6 bases). The CDR3 totals 15 residues. Per the germline V gene, CDR1 is SQVTM and CDR2 is ANQGSEA. V was cut by 3 bases and J by 0 bases, with 14 bases left in between. The CDR3 spells CSVERGVKMNTEAFF. The CDR3 DNA is TGCAGCGTTGAGAGGGGGGTAAAGATGAACACTGAAGCTTTCTTT.

Many counts were recorded for this clonotype. The chain employs TRBV20-1 and TRBJ2-3; TRBD2 might be the D (5 bases). The germline V and J ends were trimmed by 6 bases and 0 bases, with 13 bases remaining between them. This CDR3 spans 14 amino acids. From germline, CDR1 is DFQATT and CDR2 SNEGSKA (reference sequence). CDR3 bases: TGCAGTGCCGCCGGGGTCACTAGCACAGATACGCAGTATTTT. This codes for CSAAGVTSTDTQYF.

The chain couples TRBV6-1 to TRBJ2-1, with D perhaps assigned TRBD1 or TRBD2 (6 bases each). This CDR3 is built from 17 residues. CDR1 MNHNS and CDR2 SASEGT come from the germline V gene. V was clipped by 3 bases and J by 0 bases, with 15 bases between them. CDR3 in DNA: TGTGCCAGCAGTGACTACCGGGGGCCTAGCTCCTACAATGAGCAGTTCTTC. It encodes CASSDYRGPSSYNEQFF.

Notes on this clonotype: A read error is possible here, since a much larger clone lies one base away. This chain joins TRBV10-3 and TRBJ2-3; no definite D call. Germline-derived CDR1 and CDR2 are ENHRY and SYGVKD. Trimming left V 6 bases short and J 3 bases short, with 10 bases between. The CDR3 contains 13 residues. CDR3 in DNA: TGTGCCATCAGACCCGGCTCAACAGATACGCAGTATTTT. It encodes CAIRPGSTDTQYF.

The chain carries TRBV7-9 and TRBJ1-4; 7 nucleotides match TRBD1. This CDR3 has 13 amino acids. The trim removed 0 bases at V and 10 bases at J, leaving 2 bases unmatched. Germline CDR1 SEHNR, CDR2 FQNEAQ (reference sequence). The CDR3 loop reads CASSLATGRKLFF. CDR3 bases: TGTGCCAGCAGCTTAGCGACAGGGCGAAAACTGTTTTTT.

This chain links TRBV5-1 with TRBJ2-1; 9 bases are a match to TRBD2. Germline CDR1 reads SGHRS; CDR2 reads YFSETQ. The CDR3 has 16 residues. Losses at the gene ends were 0 bases for V and 6 bases for J; bases not matched to a gene: 7. The chain's CDR3 is CASSLVRAGGGNEQFF. The CDR3 nucleotides are TGCGCCAGCAGCTTGGTACGAGCGGGGGGCGGCAATGAGCAGTTCTTC. Full variable domain (outside the CDR3, taken from reference TRBV5-1 and TRBJ2-1): KAGVTQTPRYLIKTRGQQVTLSCSPISGHRSVSWYQQTPGQGLQFLFEYFSETQRNKGNFPGRFSGRQFSNSRSEMNVSTLELGDSALYLCASSLVRAGGGNEQFFGPGTRLTVL.

The chain combines TRBV20-1 with TRBJ1-5; tentative D call: TRBD1 (5 bases). CDR1 and CDR2 (germline): DFQATT, SNEGSKA (reference sequence). V was cut by 2 bases and J by 3 bases, with 17 bases left in between. This CDR3 has 16 amino acids. The CDR3 region has the DNA TGCAGTGCTAGAAGGGCGGGGGATCTCCACAATCAGCCCCAGCATTTT. This codes for CSARRAGDLHNQPQHF.

This clonotype was recorded a few times. A much larger clone is a single base away; this may be a read error. The rearrangement links TRBV6-2 or TRBV6-3 to TRBJ2-2, with D unclear. Germline V gene sequence: CDR1 MNHEY, CDR2 SVGEGT. This CDR3 comprises 13 residues. Between the trimmed V and J ends, which lost 5 bases and 1 base, there was a span of 5 bases. CDR3 nucleotides: TGTGCCAGCAGTATAGGGAACACCGGGGAGCTGTTTTTT. Translation gives CASSIGNTGELFF.